Following are 31 T cell receptor beta chains from one sample sequenced in a study of blood T cells in healthy people across ages. For the second PCR, which ran for about 6 to 11 cycles, a sample-barcoded 5' primer and a J-beta primer mix were used. TCRdb reprocessed the 5' RACE reads via MiXCR and lists one record per CDR3 protein. The table shows 780,000 or so distinct CDR3 sequences, with about 55% occurring only once. Sequenced material: blood. These receptors all come from an elderly man in good health.

The chain carries TRBV20-1 and TRBJ1-2; D remains unclear. Trimming pared 0 bases from V and 7 bases from J, leaving 21 bases between. This CDR3 is 16 amino acids long. CDR1 DFQATT and CDR2 SNEGSKA come from the germline V gene (reference sequence). In DNA form, the CDR3 reads TGCAGTGCTAGAGATATTACGGGCCCGAGGTTTGCTGGCTACACCTTC. This codes for CSARDITGPRFAGYTF.

This clonotype was counted a few times. This chain's CDR3 is CSARTSGRPTPYEQYF. Written as DNA, the CDR3 is TGCAGTGCTCGAACTAGCGGGAGACCGACCCCCTACGAGCAGTACTTC. The chain combines TRBV20-1 with TRBJ2-7; 11 nucleotides match TRBD2. The V and J ends lost 5 bases and 2 bases, in that order; junction bases with no gene match: 11. The germline V gene encodes CDR1 DFQATT and CDR2 SNEGSKA (reference sequence). The CDR3 runs 16 residues.

This clonotype was seen once. The chain employs TRBV3-1 and TRBJ1-6; a weak D match, TRBD1 (6 bases). The CDR3 covers 17 residues. V was pared by 2 bases and J by 5 bases, with 16 bases between. The V gene's germline CDR1 is LGHDT and CDR2 YNNKEL (reference sequence). Written as DNA, the CDR3 is TGTGCCAGCAGCCAATGGGTAGGGGGACGGGATAATTCACCCCTCCACTTT. Protein sequence: CASSQWVGGRDNSPLHF.

This chain joins TRBV5-1 and TRBJ1-1, with 12 bases aligning to TRBD1. CDR1 SGHRS and CDR2 YFSETQ come from the germline V gene. The junction had 12 bases not matched to a gene; V was cut back by 4 bases and J by 5 bases. The CDR3 has 17 amino acids. The CDR3 DNA is TGCGCCAGCAGCCTCCGGGACAGGGGGCATCGGGGGACTGAAGCTTTCTTT. Its protein product is CASSLRDRGHRGTEAFF.

This clonotype showed up just a few times. The chain recombines TRBV6-2 or TRBV6-3 with TRBJ2-7; no clear D. Germline CDR1 and CDR2: MNHEY and SVGEGT. The germline V and J ends were trimmed by 8 bases and 0 bases, with 11 bases remaining between them. The CDR3 spans 13 residues. CDR3 nucleotide sequence: TGTGCCAGCCAAAAGCCTAGCTCCTACGAGCAGTACTTC. It encodes CASQKPSSYEQYF.

This clonotype was observed a few times. The chain employs TRBV29-1 and TRBJ2-7; the match to TRBD1 covers 8 bases. Per the germline V gene, CDR1 is SQVTM and CDR2 is ANQGSEA. The CDR3 consists of 13 residues. V lost 1 base to trimming and J lost 5 bases; unmatched junction nucleotides: 4. The chain's CDR3 is CSVEGQGKHEQYF. In DNA, the CDR3 is TGCAGCGTTGAAGGACAGGGGAAACACGAGCAGTACTTC.

This clonotype occurred once. V is TRBV14 and J is TRBJ2-3; possible D gene TRBD1, 6 bases. This CDR3 has 14 residues. Germline CDR1 SGHDN, CDR2 FVKESK. V shed 2 bases and J shed 14 bases, with 20 bases lying between them. The CDR3 region is CASSQRPVGTHAYF. In nucleotides, the CDR3 is TGTGCCAGCAGCCAAAGGCCAGTCGGGACACACGCGTATTTT.

The genes are TRBV10-3 and TRBJ1-1; D unresolved. V lost 3 bases and J 7 bases, leaving 12 bases between the germline ends. Germline V gene data show CDR1 as ENHRY and CDR2 as SYGVKD. CDR3 length: 13 amino acids. CDR3 coding DNA: TGTGCCATCAGTGATGGCCCCGGAGATGAAGCTTTCTTT. This sequence encodes CAISDGPGDEAFF.

This clonotype was recorded many times. The chain employs TRBV29-1 and TRBJ2-7, with a possible D match to TRBD1 (5 bases). The germline V gene encodes CDR1 SQVTM and CDR2 ANQGSEA. V lost 6 bases and J 3 bases, leaving 9 bases between the germline ends. The CDR3 covers 11 residues. Here the CDR3 DNA reads TGCAGCGTAAATACAGGCTACGAGCAGTACTTC. It codes for CSVNTGYEQYF.

This clonotype was observed a few times. The chain has TRBV5-1 and TRBJ1-2; a weak D match, TRBD1 (5 bases). Germline V gives CDR1 SGHRS, CDR2 YFSETQ. CDR3 size: 14 residues. The V end lost 0 bases, the J end lost 6 bases, and 12 bases lay between the germline ends. The CDR3 DNA reads TGCGCCAGCAGCTTGGGTCCAGGGCGCAATGGCTACACCTTC. It is translated as CASSLGPGRNGYTF.

The chain has TRBV25-1 and TRBJ2-5; D gene unclear. This CDR3 is built from 15 residues. The germline V gene has CDR1 MGHDK and CDR2 SYGVNS. V was clipped by 3 bases and J by 11 bases, with 22 bases between them. The CDR3 loop reads CASSDNPPGSNEQYF. CDR3 bases: TGTGCCAGCAGTGATAACCCACCCGGCAGCAATGAGCAGTACTTC. Variable domain in full (rest from reference TRBV25-1 and TRBJ2-5): EADIYQTPRYLVIGTGKKITLECSQTMGHDKMYWYQQDPGMELHLIHYSYGVNSTEKGDLSSESTVSRIRTEHFPLTLESARPSHTSQYLCASSDNPPGSNEQYFGPGTRLLVL.

V usage is TRBV7-2 and J usage is TRBJ2-6, with a tentative D call TRBD2 (7 bases). This CDR3 is 17 amino acids long. Germline V gene lookup returns CDR1 SGHTA and CDR2 FQGNSA. The V and J ends lost 4 bases and 4 bases respectively, with 17 bases between them. The chain's CDR3 is CASSSGRGAIGANVLTF. The CDR3 nucleotides are TGTGCCAGCAGCTCAGGACGGGGGGCGATCGGGGCCAACGTCCTGACTTTC.

This clonotype occurred many times. The chain carries TRBV20-1 and TRBJ1-5; TRBD1 might be the D (5 bases). CDR3 length equals 15 residues. V lost 5 bases, J lost 4 bases, and 18 bases lay in between. CDR1 DFQATT and CDR2 SNEGSKA come from the germline V gene (reference sequence). The CDR3 spells CSAANPGLPNQPQHF. In DNA form, the CDR3 reads TGCAGTGCTGCAAATCCGGGACTACCAAATCAGCCCCAGCATTTT.

This chain joins TRBV6-6 and TRBJ2-4; TRBD1 aligns across 7 bases. The end of the DNA aligns better with TRBJ2-7, so the J call may be wrong. The CDR3 extends over 17 amino acids. Germline loops: CDR1 MNHNY, CDR2 SVGAGI (reference sequence). As DNA, the CDR3 is TGTGCCAGCAGTTACAGGGTACAGACAGGGAAACTGGCCGAGCAGTACTTC. Translated: CASSYRVQTGKLAEQYF.

CDR3 in DNA: TGTGCCACGGGGACAGGGGGAACTAATGAAAAACTGTTTTTT. Protein product: CATGTGGTNEKLFF. The V and J genes are TRBV24-1 and TRBJ1-4; 11 positions match TRBD1. V lost 10 bases and J lost 1; bases outside the gene matches: 1. The CDR3 totals 14 residues. Germline V gene data show CDR1 as KGHDR and CDR2 as SFDVKD.

The V call is TRBV30, the J call TRBJ1-6, with D perhaps matching TRBD1 (5 bases). The V end lost 5 bases, the J end lost 10 bases, and 12 bases lay between the germline ends. The CDR3 runs 12 residues. Germline V gene sequence: CDR1 GTSNPN, CDR2 SVGIG (reference sequence). CDR3 protein: CAWGGEVSPLHF. The CDR3 region has the DNA TGTGCCTGGGGGGGGGAAGTGTCACCCCTCCACTTT.

Regarding this clonotype: At one end the junction does not follow the germline gene, possibly because of a read error. This chain uses TRBV3-1 with TRBJ2-5; D is possibly TRBD1 or TRBD2 (5 bases each). Germline V gene lookup returns CDR1 LGHDT and CDR2 YNNKEL (reference sequence). This CDR3 comprises 15 residues. The CDR3 spells CASSQGVAMGETQYF. The CDR3, as DNA: TGTGCCAGTAGCCAAGGGGTAGCGATGGGGGAGACCCAGTACTTC.

This sequence joins TRBV24-1 and TRBJ2-4, with 10 bases identical to TRBD1. The germline gives CDR1 KGHDR, CDR2 SFDVKD. The CDR3 contains 15 residues. Trimming took 3 bases from V and 4 from J; bases not matched to a gene: 2. The CDR3 is CATSDPGQGKNIQYF. The CDR3 DNA reads as TGTGCCACCAGTGATCCGGGACAGGGGAAAAACATTCAGTACTTC.

A few counts support this clonotype. This sequence joins TRBV15 and TRBJ1-1; D is unresolved. This CDR3 region has 15 residues. Trimming pared 0 bases from V and 6 bases from J, leaving 14 bases between. Germline-derived CDR1 and CDR2 are LNHNV and YYDKDF (reference sequence). The DNA of the CDR3 is TGTGCCACCAGCAGAGATCAGGATCGCGGGCCTGAAGCTTTCTTT. Translation gives CATSRDQDRGPEAFF.

The V gene is TRBV28, the J gene TRBJ2-7; no clear D. This CDR3 is 11 amino acids long. From germline, CDR1 is MDHEN and CDR2 SYDVKM. Trimming left V 5 bases short and J 10 bases short, with 12 bases between. The CDR3 reads CASSTHTNQYF. The CDR3 DNA sequence: TGTGCCAGCAGTACCCATACGAACCAGTACTTC.

The chain carries TRBV9 and TRBJ1-5; 7 bases are shared with TRBD1. CDR1 and CDR2 from the germline V gene are SGDLS and YYNGEE. This CDR3 is built from 15 residues. V lost 0 bases, J lost 7 bases, and 7 bases stayed unmatched. Here the CDR3 reads CASSVGGGFGQPQHF. In nucleotides, the CDR3 is TGTGCCAGCAGCGTAGGAGGGGGCTTCGGGCAGCCCCAGCATTTT.

This clonotype was detected a few times. The chain carries TRBV20-1 and TRBJ1-4, with D maybe TRBD1 (6 bases). The germline gives CDR1 DFQATT, CDR2 SNEGSKA (reference sequence). Trimming stripped 6 bases from V and 0 bases from J, with 14 bases between. The CDR3 extends over 15 amino acids. CDR3 residues: CSATGTFATNEKLFF. CDR3 bases: TGCAGTGCCACCGGGACATTCGCAACTAATGAAAAACTGTTTTTT.

This rearrangement joins TRBV30 to TRBJ2-3; unclear D gene. Germline lookup yields CDR1 GTSNPN and CDR2 SVGIG (reference sequence). The CDR3 is 10 amino acids. The V and J ends lost 5 bases and 5 bases respectively, with 5 bases between them. For the CDR3, the DNA is TGTGCCTGGGGAAGAGATACGCAGTATTTT. Protein: CAWGRDTQYF.

The gene calls are TRBV5-1 and TRBJ2-7; 10 nucleotides line up with TRBD2. The germline V gene encodes CDR1 SGHRS and CDR2 YFSETQ. The CDR3 has 13 amino acids. Trimming at V came to 4 bases and at J to 5 bases, leaving 3 bases not matched to a gene. This chain's CDR3 is CASSRSGRDEQYF. Written as DNA, the CDR3 is TGCGCCAGCAGCCGGAGCGGGAGGGACGAGCAGTACTTC.

Only a few counts were recorded for this clonotype. This chain connects TRBV24-1 to TRBJ2-3; D remains ambiguous. This CDR3 has 13 amino acids. Trimming cost V 2 bases and J 14 bases, with 16 bases left between them. Per the germline V gene, CDR1 is KGHDR and CDR2 is SFDVKD. In nucleotides, the CDR3 is TGTGCCACCAGTGATTCTGACAACCTATACGCGTATTTT. This codes for CATSDSDNLYAYF.

This clonotype has only a few counts. The gene calls are TRBV28 and TRBJ2-7; possible D gene TRBD2, 5 bases. The CDR3 loop spans 14 amino acids. The V gene lost 4 bases and the J gene lost 7 bases, with 17 bases spanning the gap. CDR1 and CDR2 from the germline V gene are MDHEN and SYDVKM. In nucleotides, the CDR3 is TGTGCCAGCAGTTCTCGGCCGGGAAACAATGAGCAGTACTTC. It encodes CASSSRPGNNEQYF. Filled out from reference TRBV28 and TRBJ2-7, the complete variable domain reads DVKVTQSSRYLVKRTGEKVFLECVQDMDHENMFWYRQDPGLGLRLIYFSYDVKMKEKGDIPEGYSVSREKKERFSLILESASTNQTSMYLCASSSRPGNNEQYFGPGTRLTVT.

V usage is TRBV20-1 and J usage is TRBJ1-1, with 8 nucleotides matching TRBD1. Germline V gene data show CDR1 as DFQATT and CDR2 as SNEGSKA (reference sequence). The CDR3 extends over 13 amino acids. The J segment lost 11 bases and the V segment lost 1 base, leaving 9 bases of the junction unmatched. The DNA of the CDR3 is TGCAGTGCTAGAGGACAGCCGACAGGGGTGGCTTTCTTT. It yields the protein CSARGQPTGVAFF.

The chain couples TRBV7-9 to TRBJ1-2, with D possibly being TRBD1 (5 bases). The ends were cut back, 4 bases at V and 3 bases at J, with 9 bases in the middle. The CDR3 extends over 13 amino acids. CDR1 is SEHNR and CDR2 is FQNEAQ in the germline V gene (reference sequence). This CDR3 is CASSSTEDYGYTF. For the CDR3, the DNA is TGTGCCAGCAGCTCGACAGAGGACTATGGCTACACCTTC.

This chain uses TRBV10-3 with TRBJ2-1, with D hard to call. The CDR3 spans 16 residues. CDR1 is ENHRY, CDR2 SYGVKD, per germline. The V and J ends lost 4 bases and 6 bases respectively, with 19 bases between them. CDR3 nucleotides: TGTGCCATCAGTGGAGCCCTCGACACCTGGGGCAATGAGCAGTTCTTC. The encoded protein is CAISGALDTWGNEQFF.

In this sample, this clonotype turned up many times. The chain couples TRBV13 to TRBJ2-7, with 10 bases aligning to TRBD1. J was trimmed by 1 base and V by 5 bases; bases with no gene match: 5. The CDR3 is made up of 15 amino acids. CDR1 and CDR2 (germline): PRHDT, FYEKMQ (reference sequence). The CDR3 DNA reads TGTGCCAGCAGCCTTCGACAGGGGGCTTCCTACGAGCAGTACTTC. It is translated as CASSLRQGASYEQYF.

This clonotype came up once. The chain employs TRBV13 and TRBJ1-1; 8 nucleotides match TRBD1. CDR3 length: 13 residues. Germline CDR1 reads PRHDT; CDR2 reads FYEKMQ (reference sequence). Trimming removed 5 bases from V and 9 bases from J; junction bases left unmatched: 8. The CDR3 nucleotides read TGTGCCAGCAGCCCAGGGGACAGGCTCCAAGCTTTCTTT. Translating gives CASSPGDRLQAFF.